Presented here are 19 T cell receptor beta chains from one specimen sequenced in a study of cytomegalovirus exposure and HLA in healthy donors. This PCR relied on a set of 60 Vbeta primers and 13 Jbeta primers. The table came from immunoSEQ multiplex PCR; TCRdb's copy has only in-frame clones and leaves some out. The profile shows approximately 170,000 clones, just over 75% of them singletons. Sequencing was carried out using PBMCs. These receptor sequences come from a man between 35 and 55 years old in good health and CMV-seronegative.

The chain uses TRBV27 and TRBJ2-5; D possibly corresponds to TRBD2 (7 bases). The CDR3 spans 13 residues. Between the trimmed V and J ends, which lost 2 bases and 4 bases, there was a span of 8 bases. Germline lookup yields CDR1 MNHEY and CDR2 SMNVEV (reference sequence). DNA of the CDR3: TGTGCCAGCAGTTTAAGGGGGGGAGAGACCCAGTACTTC. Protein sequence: CASSLRGGETQYF.

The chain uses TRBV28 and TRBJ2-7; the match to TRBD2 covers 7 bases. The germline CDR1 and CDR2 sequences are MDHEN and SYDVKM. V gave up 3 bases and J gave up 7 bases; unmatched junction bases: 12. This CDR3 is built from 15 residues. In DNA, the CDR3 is TGTGCCAGCAGTTTGCCTGTGGGAGGGCCAGGAGAGCAGTACTTC. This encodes CASSLPVGGPGEQYF. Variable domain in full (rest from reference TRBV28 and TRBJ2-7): DVKVTQSSRYLVKRTGEKVFLECVQDMDHENMFWYRQDPGLGLRLIYFSYDVKMKEKGDIPEGYSVSREKKERFSLILESASTNQTSMYLCASSLPVGGPGEQYFGPGTRLTVT.

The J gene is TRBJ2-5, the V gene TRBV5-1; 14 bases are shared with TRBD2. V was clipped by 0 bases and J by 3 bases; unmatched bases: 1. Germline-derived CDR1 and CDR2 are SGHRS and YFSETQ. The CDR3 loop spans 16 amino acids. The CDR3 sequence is CASSLVGLAGEETQYF. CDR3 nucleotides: TGCGCCAGCAGCTTGGTGGGACTAGCGGGGGAAGAGACCCAGTACTTC. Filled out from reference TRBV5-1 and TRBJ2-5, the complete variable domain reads KAGVTQTPRYLIKTRGQQVTLSCSPISGHRSVSWYQQTPGQGLQFLFEYFSETQRNKGNFPGRFSGRQFSNSRSEMNVSTLELGDSALYLCASSLVGLAGEETQYFGPGTRLLVL.

This CDR3 reads CASSLSVSGGDYGYTF. Here the CDR3 DNA reads TGTGCCAGCAGTTTATCGGTGAGCGGGGGGGACTATGGCTACACCTTC. The chain carries TRBV27 and TRBJ1-2; weak D call: TRBD1 (5 bases). The CDR3 runs 16 residues. Germline V lookup: CDR1 MNHEY, CDR2 SMNVEV (reference sequence). The V end lost 0 bases, the J end lost 3 bases, and 14 bases lay between the germline ends.

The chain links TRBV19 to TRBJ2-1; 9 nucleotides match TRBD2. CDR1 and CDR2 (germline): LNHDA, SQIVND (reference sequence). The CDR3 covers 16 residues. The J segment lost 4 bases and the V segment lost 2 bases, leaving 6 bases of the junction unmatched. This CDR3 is CASSILSGRLYNEQFF. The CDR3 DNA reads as TGTGCCAGTAGTATATTAAGCGGGAGGTTATACAATGAGCAGTTCTTC.

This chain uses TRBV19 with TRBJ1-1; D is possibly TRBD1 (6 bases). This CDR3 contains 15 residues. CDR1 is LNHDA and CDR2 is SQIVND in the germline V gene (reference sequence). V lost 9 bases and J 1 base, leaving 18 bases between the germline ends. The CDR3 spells CASDSQGRGNTEAFF. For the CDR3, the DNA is TGTGCCAGCGACTCACAGGGACGGGGGAACACTGAAGCTTTCTTT.

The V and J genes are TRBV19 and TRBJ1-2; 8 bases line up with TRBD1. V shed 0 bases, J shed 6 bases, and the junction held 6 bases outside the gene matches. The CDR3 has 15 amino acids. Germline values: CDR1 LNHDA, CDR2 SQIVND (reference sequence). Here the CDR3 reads CASSIDHSRGHGYTF. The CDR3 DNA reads TGTGCCAGTAGTATAGATCACAGCAGGGGGCATGGCTACACCTTC.

The CDR3 DNA follows: TGCAGCGTGAGACAGGGCGGGACAGATACGCAGTATTTT. Translating it yields CSVRQGGTDTQYF. The genes are TRBV29-1 and TRBJ2-3, with 7 bases that match TRBD1. V lost 6 bases to trimming and J lost 3 bases; unmatched junction nucleotides: 6. The CDR3 is made up of 13 amino acids. Germline V CDR1 and CDR2: SQVTM, ANQGSEA.

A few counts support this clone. Here the CDR3 reads CASSPGGPGVQIYGYTF. The CDR3 coding sequence is TGTGCCAGCAGCCCCGGGGGTCCGGGGGTACAAATCTATGGCTACACCTTC. The chain couples TRBV5-4 to TRBJ1-2; a possible D gene is TRBD1 (5 bases). The CDR3 runs to 17 residues. The V end lost 4 bases, the J end lost 4 bases, and 23 bases lay between the germline ends. Germline V lookup: CDR1 SGHNT, CDR2 YYREEE (reference sequence).

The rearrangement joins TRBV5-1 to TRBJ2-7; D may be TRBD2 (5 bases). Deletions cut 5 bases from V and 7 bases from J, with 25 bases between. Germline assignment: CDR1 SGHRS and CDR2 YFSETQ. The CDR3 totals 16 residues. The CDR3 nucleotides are TGCGCCAGCAGAGAAGCTCGGGCCAGCGAGACGGGGGAGCAGTACTTC. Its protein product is CASREARASETGEQYF.

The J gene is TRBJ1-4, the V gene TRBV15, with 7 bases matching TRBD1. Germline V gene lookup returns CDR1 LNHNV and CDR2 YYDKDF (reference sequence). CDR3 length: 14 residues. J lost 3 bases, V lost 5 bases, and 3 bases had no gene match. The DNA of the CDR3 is TGTGCCACCAGCCGGACAGGCGCTAATGAAAAACTGTTTTTT. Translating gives CATSRTGANEKLFF.

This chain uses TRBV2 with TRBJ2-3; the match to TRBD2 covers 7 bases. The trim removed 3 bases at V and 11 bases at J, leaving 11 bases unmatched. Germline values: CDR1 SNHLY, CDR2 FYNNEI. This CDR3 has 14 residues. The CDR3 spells CASSDTGGGWRQYF. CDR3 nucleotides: TGTGCCAGCAGTGATACGGGAGGAGGATGGCGGCAGTATTTT. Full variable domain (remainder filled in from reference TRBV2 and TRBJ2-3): EPEVTQTPSHQVTQMGQEVILRCVPISNHLYFYWYRQILGQKVEFLVSFYNNEISEKSEIFDDQFSVERPDGSNFTLKIRSTKLEDSAMYFCASSDTGGGWRQYFGPGTRLTVL.

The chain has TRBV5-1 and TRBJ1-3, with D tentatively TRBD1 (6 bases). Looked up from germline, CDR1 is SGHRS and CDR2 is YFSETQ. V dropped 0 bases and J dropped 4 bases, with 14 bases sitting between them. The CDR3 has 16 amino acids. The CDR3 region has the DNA TGCGCCAGCAGCTTGGTGGGGGCAACGGGAGGAAACACCATATATTTT. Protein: CASSLVGATGGNTIYF.

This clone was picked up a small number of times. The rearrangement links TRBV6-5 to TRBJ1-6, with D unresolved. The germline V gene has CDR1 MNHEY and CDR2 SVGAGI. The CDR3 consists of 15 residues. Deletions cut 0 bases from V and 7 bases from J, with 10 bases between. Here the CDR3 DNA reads TGTGCCAGCAGTTACTCGGCAGTGAGGAATTCACCCCTCCACTTT. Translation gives CASSYSAVRNSPLHF.

The CDR3, as DNA: TGTGCCAGCAGCCCCCGGAGTAGCGGGAGGGCTAACACCGGGGAGCTGTTTTTT. It translates to CASSPRSSGRANTGELFF. V usage is TRBV9 and J usage is TRBJ2-2; 11 bases fit TRBD2. The junction had 10 bases not matched to a gene; V was cut back by 4 bases and J by 2 bases. Germline lookup yields CDR1 SGDLS and CDR2 YYNGEE. This CDR3 contains 18 residues.

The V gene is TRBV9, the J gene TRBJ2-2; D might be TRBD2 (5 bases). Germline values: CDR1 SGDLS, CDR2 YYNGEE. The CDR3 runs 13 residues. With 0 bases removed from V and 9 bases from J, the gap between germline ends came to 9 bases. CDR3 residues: CASSVDRGRELFF. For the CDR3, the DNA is TGTGCCAGCAGCGTAGATAGAGGGAGGGAGCTGTTTTTT.

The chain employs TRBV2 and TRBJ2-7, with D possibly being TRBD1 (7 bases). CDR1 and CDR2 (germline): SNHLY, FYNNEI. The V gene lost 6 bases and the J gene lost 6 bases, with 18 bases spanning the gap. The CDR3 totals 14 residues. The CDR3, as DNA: TGTGCCAGCAGCATCATGGAGGGGGCGGGCGAGCAGTACGTC. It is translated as CASSIMEGAGEQYV.

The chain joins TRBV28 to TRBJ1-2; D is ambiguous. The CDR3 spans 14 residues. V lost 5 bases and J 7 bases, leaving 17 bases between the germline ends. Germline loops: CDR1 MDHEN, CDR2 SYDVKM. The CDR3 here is CASSLFEVNGGYTF. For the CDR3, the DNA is TGTGCCAGCAGTCTTTTTGAAGTCAACGGTGGCTACACCTTC.

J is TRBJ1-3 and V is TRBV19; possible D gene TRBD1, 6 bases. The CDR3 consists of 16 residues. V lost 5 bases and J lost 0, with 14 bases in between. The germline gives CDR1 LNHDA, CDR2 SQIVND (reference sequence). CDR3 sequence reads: CASSLQGSSSGNTIYF. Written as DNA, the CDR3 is TGTGCCAGTAGTCTACAGGGTTCGAGCTCTGGAAACACCATATATTTT.